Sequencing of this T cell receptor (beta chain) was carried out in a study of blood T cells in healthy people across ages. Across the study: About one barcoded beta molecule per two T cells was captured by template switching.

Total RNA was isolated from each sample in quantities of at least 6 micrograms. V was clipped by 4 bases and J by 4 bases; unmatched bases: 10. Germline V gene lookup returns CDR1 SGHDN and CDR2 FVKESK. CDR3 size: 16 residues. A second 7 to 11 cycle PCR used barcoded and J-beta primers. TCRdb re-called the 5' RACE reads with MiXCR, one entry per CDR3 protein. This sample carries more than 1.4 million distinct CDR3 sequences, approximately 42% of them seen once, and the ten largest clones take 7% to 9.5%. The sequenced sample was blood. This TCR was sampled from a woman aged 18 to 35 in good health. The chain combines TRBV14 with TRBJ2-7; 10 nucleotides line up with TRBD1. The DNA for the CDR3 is TGTGCCAGCAGCCGCTCGACAGGGGGCAAATGGTACGAGCAGTACTTC. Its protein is CASSRSTGGKWYEQYF.